The following is a T cell receptor (beta chain) sequence with its context. The study drew participants aged about 18 to 95 years from some 25 US areas. The data were obtained in a study of blood T cell repertoires in COVID-19. Germline CDR1 MDHEN, CDR2 SYDVKM. The CDR3 runs 14 residues. V dropped 8 bases and J dropped 6 bases, with 17 bases sitting between them. TCRdb keeps only in-frame clones here, not all; method: immunoSEQ multiplex PCR. The sample has hundreds of thousands of clones; approximately 84% are singletons. This sequence joins TRBV28 and TRBJ2-1; D is possibly TRBD2 (6 bases). Sequenced material: PBMCs or T cells enriched from blood (not recorded which). The clonotype was recovered from a man in his late teens or twenties who had recovered from COVID-19. The CDR3 reads CASSGGEKVNEQFF. CDR3 DNA: TGTGCCAGCTCGGGCGGGGAGAAGGTCAATGAGCAGTTCTTC.